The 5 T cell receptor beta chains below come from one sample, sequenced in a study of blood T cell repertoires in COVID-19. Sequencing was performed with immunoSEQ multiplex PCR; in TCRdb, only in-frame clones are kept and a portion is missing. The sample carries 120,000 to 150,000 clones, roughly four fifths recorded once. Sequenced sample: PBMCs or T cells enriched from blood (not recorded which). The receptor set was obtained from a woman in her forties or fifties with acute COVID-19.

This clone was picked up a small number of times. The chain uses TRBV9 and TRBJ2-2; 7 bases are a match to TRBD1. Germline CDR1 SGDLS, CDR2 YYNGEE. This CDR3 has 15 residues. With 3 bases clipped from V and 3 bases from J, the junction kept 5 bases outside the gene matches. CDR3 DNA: TGTGCCAGCAGCGGAGGGACAGTCTACACCGGGGAGCTGTTTTTT. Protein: CASSGGTVYTGELFF.

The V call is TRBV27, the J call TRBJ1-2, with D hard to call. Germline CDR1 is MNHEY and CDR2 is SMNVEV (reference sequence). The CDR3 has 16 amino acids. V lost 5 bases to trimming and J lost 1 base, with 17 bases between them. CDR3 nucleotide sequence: TGTGCCAGCAGTACCACTTGGAGTATTCATAACTATGGCTACACCTTC. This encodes CASSTTWSIHNYGYTF.

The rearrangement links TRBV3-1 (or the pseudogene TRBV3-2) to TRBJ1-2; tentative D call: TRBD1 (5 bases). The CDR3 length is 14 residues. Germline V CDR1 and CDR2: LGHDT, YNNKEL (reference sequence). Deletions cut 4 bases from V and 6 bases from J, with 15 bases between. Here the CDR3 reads CASSPPGGDHGYTF. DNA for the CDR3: TGTGCCAGCAGCCCCCCAGGAGGGGACCATGGCTACACCTTC.

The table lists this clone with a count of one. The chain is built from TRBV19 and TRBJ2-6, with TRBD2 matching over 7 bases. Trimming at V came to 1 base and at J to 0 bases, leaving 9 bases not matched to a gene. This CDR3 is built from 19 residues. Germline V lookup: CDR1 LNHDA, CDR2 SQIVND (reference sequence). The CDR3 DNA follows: TGTGCCAGTAGTATAGGTTTACTCGGGGGGAGCTCTGGGGCCAACGTCCTGACTTTC. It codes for CASSIGLLGGSSGANVLTF.

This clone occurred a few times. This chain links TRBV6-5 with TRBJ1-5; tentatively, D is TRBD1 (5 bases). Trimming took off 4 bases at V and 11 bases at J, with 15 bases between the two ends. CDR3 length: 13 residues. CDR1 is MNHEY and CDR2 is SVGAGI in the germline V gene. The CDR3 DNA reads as TGTGCCAGCAGTTTCCAGGGAACCAAAGCCCAGCATTTT. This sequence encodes CASSFQGTKAQHF.